These 3 T cell receptor beta chains came from one sample sequenced in a study of naive and memory T cell subsets. An equimolar mix of two oligonucleotides served as the beta constant-region primer for TRBC1 and TRBC2. The ligated cDNA underwent four PCR rounds using SP2 and nested alpha and beta constant-region primers. TCRdb fed the UMI-ligation and nested PCR reads into MiXCR, producing one record per CDR3 protein. Here the sample spans about 8,000 distinct CDR3 sequences, around 28% being singletons. What was sequenced was CD8+ TEMRA cells from blood. The subset is: effector memory re-expressing CD45RA, CD45RA+ CD27-. These receptors originate from a human donor in good health.

This clonotype appeared a few times. V is TRBV28 and J is TRBJ1-2; D not certain. The CDR3 covers 14 residues. V dropped 3 bases and J dropped 4 bases, with 12 bases sitting between them. From germline, CDR1 is MDHEN and CDR2 SYDVKM. For the CDR3, the DNA is TGTGCCAGCAGTTTTCTATTCAGGTCCTATGGCTACACCTTC. Translated, it gives CASSFLFRSYGYTF.

This clonotype was found a few times. The rearrangement joins TRBV28 to TRBJ2-3; the match to TRBD2 covers 9 bases. Germline V CDR1 and CDR2: MDHEN, SYDVKM. This CDR3 comprises 15 residues. V lost 3 bases, J lost 4 bases, and 5 bases stayed unmatched. CDR3 sequence: CASSFAGGQADTQYF. The CDR3 DNA is TGTGCCAGCAGTTTTGCGGGGGGGCAGGCAGATACGCAGTATTTT.

This chain uses TRBV29-1 with TRBJ2-2; maybe TRBD1 (6 bases). The V end lost 6 bases, the J end lost 2 bases, and 10 bases lay between the germline ends. CDR3 size: 13 residues. Looked up from germline, CDR1 is SQVTM and CDR2 is ANQGSEA. The CDR3 nucleotides read TGCAGCGTATGGACAGCTAACACCGGGGAGCTGTTTTTT. Protein sequence: CSVWTANTGELFF.